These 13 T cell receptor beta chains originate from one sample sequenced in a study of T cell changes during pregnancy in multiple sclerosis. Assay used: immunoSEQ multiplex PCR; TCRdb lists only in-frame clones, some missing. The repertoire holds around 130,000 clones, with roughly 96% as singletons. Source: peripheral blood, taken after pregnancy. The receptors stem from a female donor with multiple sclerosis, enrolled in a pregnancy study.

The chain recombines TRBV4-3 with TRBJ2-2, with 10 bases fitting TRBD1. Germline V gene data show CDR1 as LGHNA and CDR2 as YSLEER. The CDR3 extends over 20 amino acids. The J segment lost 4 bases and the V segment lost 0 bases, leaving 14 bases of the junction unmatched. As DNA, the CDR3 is TGCGCCAGCAGCCAAGATCTTCGCGCCCCCGGGACAGGGGCCACCGGGGAGCTGTTTTTT. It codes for CASSQDLRAPGTGATGELFF.

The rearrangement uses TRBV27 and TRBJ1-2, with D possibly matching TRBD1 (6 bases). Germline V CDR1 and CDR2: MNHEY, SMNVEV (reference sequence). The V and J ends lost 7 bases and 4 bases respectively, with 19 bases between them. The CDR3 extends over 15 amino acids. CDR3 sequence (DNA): TGTGCCAGCATGGGTAGGCAGGGGTTGATCTATGGCTACACCTTC. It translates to CASMGRQGLIYGYTF.

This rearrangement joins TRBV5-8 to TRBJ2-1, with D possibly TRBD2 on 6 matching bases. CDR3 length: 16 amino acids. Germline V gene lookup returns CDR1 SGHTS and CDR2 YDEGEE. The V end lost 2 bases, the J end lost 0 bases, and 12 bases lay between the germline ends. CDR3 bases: TGTGCCAGCAGCTTCTTTGCGGGAAGCTCCTACAATGAGCAGTTCTTC. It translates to CASSFFAGSSYNEQFF. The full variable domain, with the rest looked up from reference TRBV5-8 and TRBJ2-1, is EAGVTQSPTHLIKTRGQQATLRCSPISGHTSVYWYQQALGLGLQFLLWYDEGEERNRGNFPPRFSGRQFPNYSSELNVNALELEDSALYLCASSFFAGSSYNEQFFGPGTRLTVL.

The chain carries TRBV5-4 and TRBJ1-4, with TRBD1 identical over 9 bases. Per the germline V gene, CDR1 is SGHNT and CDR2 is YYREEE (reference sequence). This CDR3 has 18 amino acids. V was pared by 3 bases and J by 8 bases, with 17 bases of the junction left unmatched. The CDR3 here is CASSSLQGAWGSGEKLFF. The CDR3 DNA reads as TGTGCCAGCAGCTCCTTACAGGGGGCGTGGGGATCCGGAGAAAAACTGTTTTTT.

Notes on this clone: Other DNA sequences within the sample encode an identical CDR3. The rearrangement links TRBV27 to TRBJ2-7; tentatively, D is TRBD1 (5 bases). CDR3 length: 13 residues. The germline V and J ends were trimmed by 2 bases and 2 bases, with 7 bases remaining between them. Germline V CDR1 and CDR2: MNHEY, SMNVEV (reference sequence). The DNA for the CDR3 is TGTGCCAGCAGTTTAGGCAGGGCCTACGAGCAGTACTTC. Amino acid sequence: CASSLGRAYEQYF.

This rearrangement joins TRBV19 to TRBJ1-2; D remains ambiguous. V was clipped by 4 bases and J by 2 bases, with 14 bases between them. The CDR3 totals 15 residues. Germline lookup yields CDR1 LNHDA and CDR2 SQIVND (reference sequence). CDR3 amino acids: CASSTPPTSNYGYTF. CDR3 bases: TGTGCCAGTAGTACACCTCCGACATCGAACTATGGCTACACCTTC.

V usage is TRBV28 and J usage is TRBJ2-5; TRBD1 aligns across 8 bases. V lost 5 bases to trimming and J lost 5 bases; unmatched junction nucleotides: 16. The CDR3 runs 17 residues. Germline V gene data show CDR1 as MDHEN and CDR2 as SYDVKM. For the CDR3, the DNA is TGTGCCAGCAGTCCTGACCCAGACAGGGGTATGAAGGAGACCCAGTACTTC. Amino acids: CASSPDPDRGMKETQYF. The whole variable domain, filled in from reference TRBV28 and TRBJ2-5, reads DVKVTQSSRYLVKRTGEKVFLECVQDMDHENMFWYRQDPGLGLRLIYFSYDVKMKEKGDIPEGYSVSREKKERFSLILESASTNQTSMYLCASSPDPDRGMKETQYFGPGTRLLVL.

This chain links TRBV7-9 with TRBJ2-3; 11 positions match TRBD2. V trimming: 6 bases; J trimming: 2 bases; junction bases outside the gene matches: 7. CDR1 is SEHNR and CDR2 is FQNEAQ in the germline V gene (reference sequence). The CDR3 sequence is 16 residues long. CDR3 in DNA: TGTGCCAGCAGTCGACCTAGCGGGAGGAACACAGATACGCAGTATTTT. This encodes CASSRPSGRNTDTQYF.

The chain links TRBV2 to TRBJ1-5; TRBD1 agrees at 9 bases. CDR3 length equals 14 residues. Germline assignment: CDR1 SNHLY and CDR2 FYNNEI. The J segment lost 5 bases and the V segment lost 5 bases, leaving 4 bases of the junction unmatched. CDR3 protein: CASSPGQGDQPQHF. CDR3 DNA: TGTGCCAGCAGTCCGGGACAGGGAGATCAGCCCCAGCATTTT.

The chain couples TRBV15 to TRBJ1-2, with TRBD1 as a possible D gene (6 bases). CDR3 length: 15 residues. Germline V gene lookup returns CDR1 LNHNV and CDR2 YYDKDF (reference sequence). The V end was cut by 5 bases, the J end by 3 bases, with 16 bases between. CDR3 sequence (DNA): TGTGCCACCAGCTCGCCAACGACAGGCGACTATGGCTACACCTTC. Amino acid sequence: CATSSPTTGDYGYTF.

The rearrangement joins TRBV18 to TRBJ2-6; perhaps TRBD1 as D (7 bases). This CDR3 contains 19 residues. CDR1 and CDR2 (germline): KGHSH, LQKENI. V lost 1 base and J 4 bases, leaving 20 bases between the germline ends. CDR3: CASSPRGTAGMDGANVLTF. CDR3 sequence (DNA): TGTGCCAGCTCACCACGCGGGACAGCCGGGATGGACGGGGCCAACGTCCTGACTTTC.

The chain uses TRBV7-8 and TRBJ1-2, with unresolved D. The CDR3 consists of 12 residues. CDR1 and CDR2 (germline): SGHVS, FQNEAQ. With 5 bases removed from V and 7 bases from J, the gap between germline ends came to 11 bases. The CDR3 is CASSLTLSGYTF. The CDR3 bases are TGTGCCAGCAGCCTGACTCTCTCTGGCTACACCTTC.

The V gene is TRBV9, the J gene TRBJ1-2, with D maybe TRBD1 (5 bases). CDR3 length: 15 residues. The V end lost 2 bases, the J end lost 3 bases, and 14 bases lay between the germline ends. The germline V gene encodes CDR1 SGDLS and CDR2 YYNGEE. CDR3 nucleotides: TGTGCCAGCAGCGTGGCGGGGGGGAGAGACTATGGCTACACCTTC. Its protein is CASSVAGGRDYGYTF. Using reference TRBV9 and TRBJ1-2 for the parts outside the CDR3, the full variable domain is DSGVTQTPKHLITATGQRVTLRCSPRSGDLSVYWYQQSLDQGLQFLIQYYNGEERAKGNILERFSAQQFPDLHSELNLSSLELGDSALYFCASSVAGGRDYGYTFGSGTRLTVV.